Listed below are T cell receptor beta chains from one sample, sequenced in a study of beta chain features in type 1 diabetes. Clones were read by immunoSEQ multiplex PCR, and TCRdb kept only the in-frame ones, dropping some. The sample yields approximately 400,000 clones, over 13% seen once. The sample comprised naive CD4+ T cells from blood. These receptors all come from a young woman in good health. Both conserved end residues are part of each CDR3. D genes are given only for firm matches. Not every row has a clone size; where given, it reads once, few, many or a size class.

NA	TRBV5-1	TRBD2	TRBJ2-1	TGCGCCAGCAGCTCTGTACTAGCGGGGGCCTACAATGAGCAGTTCTTC	CASSSVLAGAYNEQFF
NA	TRBV29-1	TRBD1	TRBJ1-1	TGCAGCGTACAGGGGGTAACGGGCACTGAAGCTTTCTTT	CSVQGVTGTEAFF
few	TRBV6-5	NA	TRBJ2-1	TGTGCCAGCAGTTTGTCGCGGGGACTCGCCTACAATGAGCAGTTCTTC	CASSLSRGLAYNEQFF
NA	TRBV6-5	TRBD1	TRBJ2-7	TGTGCCAGCAGGGCAGGACAGGGGGCTTTCTACGAGCAGTACTTC	CASRAGQGAFYEQYF
NA	TRBV5-4	TRBD1	TRBJ2-7	TGTGCCAGCAGCCAACTGACAGGGGGCCTCTCCTACGAGCAGTACTTC	CASSQLTGGLSYEQYF
NA	TRBV30	NA	TRBJ1-1	TGTGCCTGGAGTGTGACACGTAGGAACACTGAAGCTTTCTTT	CAWSVTRRNTEAFF
NA	TRBV9	NA	TRBJ2-7	TGTGCCAGCAGCGTAGCAGAAGGATCGCGGGAGCAGTACTTC	CASSVAEGSREQYF
few	TRBV5-1	NA	TRBJ2-7	TGCGCCAGCAGCTTGGGAAGCAGAGGGGGCTCCTACGAGCAGTACTTC	CASSLGSRGGSYEQYF
NA	TRBV30	TRBD1	TRBJ2-2	TGTGCCTGGACCCTTAGACAGGGGATGATCACCGGGGAGCTGTTTTTT	CAWTLRQGMITGELFF
NA	TRBV28	TRBD1	TRBJ1-1	TGTGCCAGCAGTGGTACAGGGGGCACTGAAGCTTTCTTT	CASSGTGGTEAFF
few	TRBV28	TRBD2	TRBJ2-3	TGTGCCAGCAGCGGACTAGCGGGCACAGATACGCAGTATTTT	CASSGLAGTDTQYF
NA	TRBV7-9	TRBD1	TRBJ1-4	TGTGCCAGCAGCTTAGGGTCGGCAGGGGGAACCAAACTGTTTTTT	CASSLGSAGGTKLFF
few	TRBV4-2	TRBD2	TRBJ2-7	TGTGCCAGCAGCCAAGATTGGACTAGCGGGAAACGCGAGCAGTACTTC	CASSQDWTSGKREQYF
few	TRBV30	NA	TRBJ2-1	TGTGCCTGGAGTTCAACAGGGGGAGCGGGATGGGATGAGCAGTTCTTC	CAWSSTGGAGWDEQFF
NA	TRBV18	NA	TRBJ2-1	TGTGCCAGCTCACCACCGTCGTCCCCTGTTGAGCAGTTCTTC	CASSPPSSPVEQFF
few	TRBV5-6	NA	TRBJ2-1	TGTGCCAGCAGCTTTGGCGGACTAATATACAATGAGCAGTTCTTC	CASSFGGLIYNEQFF
few	TRBV20-1	NA	TRBJ2-3	TGCAGTGCTTCTCCGGATACGCAGTATTTT	CSASPDTQYF
NA	TRBV25-1	TRBD2	TRBJ2-5	TGTGCCAGCGGGACTAGCGGGACCCAAGAGACCCAGTACTTC	CASGTSGTQETQYF
NA	TRBV7-2	NA	TRBJ1-3	TGTGCCAGCAGCTCGGAGGGGCCGCGGTCTGGAAACACCATATATTTT	CASSSEGPRSGNTIYF
few	TRBV7-9	TRBD1	TRBJ2-7	TGTGCCAGCAGCATTCCGGACAGGGCCTCCTACGAGCAGTACTTC	CASSIPDRASYEQYF
few	TRBV28	NA	TRBJ2-1	TGTGCCAGCAGTCCCCCCTTGAGGCCGGGAGCTATAAGCTCCTACAATGAGCAGTTCTTC	CASSPPLRPGAISSYNEQFF
NA	TRBV28	NA	TRBJ2-7	TGTGCCAGCAGTTTGGTCCGCGGCACTTCCTACGAGCAGTACTTC	CASSLVRGTSYEQYF
NA	TRBV7-2	NA	TRBJ2-1	TGTGCCAGCAGCCTCAGTGCGGCCTACAATGAGCAGTTCTTC	CASSLSAAYNEQFF
few	TRBV4-2	TRBD2	TRBJ2-2	TGTGCCAGCAGCCCTAGCGGGGGGAACACCGGGGAGCTGTTTTTT	CASSPSGGNTGELFF
NA	TRBV30	NA	TRBJ1-2	TGTGCCTGGATTCCGGGGGTGGGTGGCTACACCTTC	CAWIPGVGGYTF
few	TRBV18	NA	TRBJ2-1	TGTGCCAGCTCACTCAACACAGGGTTTGATGAGCAGTTCTTC	CASSLNTGFDEQFF
few	TRBV5-6	TRBD2	TRBJ2-3	TGTGCCAGCAGCTTGTACGGCGGGAGTAGCACAGATACGCAGTATTTT	CASSLYGGSSTDTQYF
few	TRBV23-1	NA	TRBJ1-5	TGCGCCAGCAGTAGACACTCTTTTCAGCCCCAGCATTTT	CASSRHSFQPQHF